The clone carrying this T cell receptor beta chain has a single count. This table comes from immunoSEQ multiplex PCR, and its TCRdb copy is limited to in-frame clones, with some not included. Of under 200,000 clones in the sample, approximately 90% were seen once. This record belongs to a study of blood T cell repertoires in COVID-19. Study as a whole: PBMCs, B-cell-depleted T cells, or T cells were the source of the cDNA or gDNA that made up the material.

The specimen was peripheral blood. The source is a man in his forties or fifties who had recovered from COVID-19.

CDR3 bases: TGTGCCAGCGGGAACCGACAGGCCAACACTGAAGCTTTCTTT. It encodes CASGNRQANTEAFF. This rearrangement joins TRBV27 to TRBJ1-1, with D maybe TRBD1 (6 bases). V shed 8 bases and J shed 2 bases, with 15 bases lying between them. The CDR3 is made up of 14 amino acids. Germline V gene sequence: CDR1 MNHEY, CDR2 SMNVEV (reference sequence).